One sample yielded the 24 T cell receptor beta chains listed below, sequenced in a study of cytomegalovirus exposure and HLA in healthy donors. A multiplex PCR was run with 60 Vbeta primers and 13 Jbeta primers. Assay: immunoSEQ multiplex PCR; the TCRdb copy retains only in-frame clones and omits some. Of roughly 99,000 clones detected, 65% to 85% appear once; the ten largest clones hold approximately 2.4%. Source material: PBMCs. These receptors originate from a man younger than 30 in good health and CMV-seronegative.

CDR3 region: CASQEDGGSNQPQHF. For the CDR3, the DNA is TGTGCCAGCCAAGAAGACGGGGGTAGCAATCAGCCCCAGCATTTT. The gene calls are TRBV2 and TRBJ1-5; possible D gene TRBD1, 5 bases. The CDR3 loop spans 15 amino acids. Germline CDR1 and CDR2: SNHLY and FYNNEI. Trimming left V 8 bases short and J 0 bases short, with 14 bases between.

The chain joins TRBV7-9 to TRBJ2-1; TRBD1 is a possible D gene (6 bases). This CDR3 is 15 amino acids long. The V end was cut by 5 bases, the J end by 5 bases, with 16 bases between. Per germline, CDR1 SEHNR and CDR2 FQNEAQ (reference sequence). This CDR3 reads CASSALPGAHNEQFF. The CDR3 DNA sequence: TGTGCCAGCAGCGCCCTCCCAGGGGCTCACAATGAGCAGTTCTTC.

The DNA of the CDR3 is TGCGCCAGCCGACAGGGGGGTGACACTGAAGCTTTCTTT. Translation: CASRQGGDTEAFF. The chain uses TRBV5-1 and TRBJ1-1, with TRBD1 identical over 9 bases. This CDR3 has 13 amino acids. Germline V gene lookup returns CDR1 SGHRS and CDR2 YFSETQ. Trimming at V came to 7 bases and at J to 3 bases, leaving 4 bases not matched to a gene.

CDR3 sequence (DNA): TGTGCCAGTAGTATCGCGGGCAGGGGGAGTCCCTACGAGCAGTACTTC. Protein product: CASSIAGRGSPYEQYF. This chain joins TRBV19 and TRBJ2-7, with 7 positions matching TRBD1. CDR3 length equals 16 residues. Unmatched junction bases numbered 10, after V lost 3 bases and J lost 2 bases. Germline assignment: CDR1 LNHDA and CDR2 SQIVND (reference sequence).

This rearrangement joins TRBV5-6 to TRBJ1-2; 9 bases are shared with TRBD1. The CDR3 contains 16 residues. Losses at the gene ends were 3 bases for V and 8 bases for J; bases not matched to a gene: 14. CDR1 is SGHDT, CDR2 YYEEEE, per germline. CDR3 sequence (DNA): TGTGCCAGCAGCTACGGAGGGACAGGGTTCGGGAACGGCTACACCTTC. It is translated as CASSYGGTGFGNGYTF.

This clone was seen only a few times. The V and J genes are TRBV18 and TRBJ2-5; D is possibly TRBD1 (5 bases). Trimming removed 3 bases from V and 5 bases from J, with 13 bases in between. In germline, CDR1 is KGHSH, CDR2 LQKENI. This CDR3 comprises 14 residues. In DNA, the CDR3 is TGTGCCAGCTCACCGGCGGTGGGGCGGGAGACCCAGTACTTC. Protein: CASSPAVGRETQYF.

A few counts support this clone. This chain joins TRBV4-1 and TRBJ2-7; D call uncertain. V was clipped by 1 base and J by 0 bases, with 7 bases between them. The CDR3 has 14 residues. Germline V CDR1 and CDR2: MGHRA, YSYEKL. The CDR3 nucleotides read TGCGCCAGCAGCCAAGCGGAGAGCTCCTACGAGCAGTACTTC. Amino acid sequence: CASSQAESSYEQYF.

V gene TRBV9 combines with J gene TRBJ1-3; D might be TRBD1 (6 bases). Trimming cost V 4 bases and J 1 base, with 18 bases left between them. The CDR3 is made up of 17 amino acids. CDR1 SGDLS and CDR2 YYNGEE come from the germline V gene. CDR3 DNA: TGTGCCAGCAGCCCTCAGGGGAGTTTATTATCTGGAAACACCATATATTTT. This gives the protein CASSPQGSLLSGNTIYF.

This chain joins TRBV6-1 and TRBJ2-1; D might be TRBD2 (6 bases). Germline CDR1 MNHNS, CDR2 SASEGT. Trimming removed 9 bases at V and 4 bases at J, with 19 bases between. CDR3 length: 15 residues. This CDR3 is CASSGGGVGYNEQFF. The DNA of the CDR3 is TGTGCCAGTTCCGGTGGAGGGGTGGGATACAATGAGCAGTTCTTC.

About this clone itself: One end of the junction fails to match germline, which may point to a read error. This chain joins TRBV7-9 and TRBJ1-2; 8 bases agree with TRBD1. The CDR3 sequence is 12 residues long. Germline lookup yields CDR1 SEHNR and CDR2 FQNEAQ (reference sequence). CDR3 sequence reads: CSSSFTGGGYTF. DNA of the CDR3: TGTTCCAGCAGTTTTACAGGGGGTGGCTACACCTTC.

This rearrangement joins TRBV7-3 to TRBJ2-2; D is possibly TRBD2 (5 bases). Germline CDR1 SGHTA, CDR2 FQGTGA. V was shortened by 0 bases and J by 5 bases, with 13 bases between the two germline ends. This CDR3 region has 16 residues. The CDR3 region is CASSLTRALGTGELFF. The DNA for the CDR3 is TGTGCCAGCAGCTTAACGCGGGCCCTGGGGACCGGGGAGCTGTTTTTT.

The chain carries TRBV4-3 and TRBJ2-6, with unresolved D. The length of the CDR3 is 17 residues. Germline-derived CDR1 and CDR2 are LGHNA and YSLEER. The V gene lost 0 bases and the J gene lost 2 bases, with 11 bases spanning the gap. The CDR3 DNA is TGCGCCAGCAGCCAAGAACCTGGCCGGGCTGGGGCCAACGTCCTGACTTTC. It yields the protein CASSQEPGRAGANVLTF.

The V call is TRBV4-3, the J call TRBJ2-1, with D tentatively TRBD2 (5 bases). The germline V and J ends were trimmed by 3 bases and 6 bases, with 12 bases remaining between them. The CDR3 contains 14 residues. CDR1 is LGHNA, CDR2 YSLEER, per germline. The DNA for the CDR3 is TGCGCCAGCAGCCAGGGGAGAGATCCCAATGAGCAGTTCTTC. It yields the protein CASSQGRDPNEQFF.

This chain connects TRBV25-1 to TRBJ2-3; no clear D gene. Trimming left V 2 bases short and J 0 bases short, with 12 bases between. CDR1 and CDR2 from the germline V gene are MGHDK and SYGVNS. This CDR3 is 16 amino acids long. CDR3 protein: CASSEGDTYSTDTQYF. In DNA form, the CDR3 reads TGTGCCAGCAGTGAAGGTGACACCTATAGCACAGATACGCAGTATTTT.

In its sample, this clone was seen a few times. The rearrangement joins TRBV5-6 to TRBJ1-1; 7 bases align to TRBD1. The CDR3 extends over 15 amino acids. Looked up from germline, CDR1 is SGHDT and CDR2 is YYEEEE. V was clipped by 4 bases and J by 4 bases; unmatched bases: 10. The DNA for the CDR3 is TGTGCCAGCAGCCCGAATACAGGGGTGGGCACTGAAGCTTTCTTT. Its translation is CASSPNTGVGTEAFF.

This clone was detected once. This chain joins TRBV6-5 and TRBJ1-1; D might be TRBD1 (5 bases). This CDR3 comprises 13 residues. The V and J ends lost 2 bases and 4 bases respectively, with 8 bases between them. Germline values: CDR1 MNHEY, CDR2 SVGAGI. The chain's CDR3 is CASSYGRATEAFF. The DNA of the CDR3 is TGTGCCAGCAGTTACGGCAGGGCCACTGAAGCTTTCTTT.

This clone was detected once. This rearrangement joins TRBV7-9 to TRBJ2-5, with a possible D match to TRBD1 (7 bases). The CDR3 contains 17 residues. Germline CDR1 reads SEHNR; CDR2 reads FQNEAQ (reference sequence). The V end lost 2 bases, the J end lost 4 bases, and 20 bases lay between the germline ends. DNA of the CDR3: TGTGCCAGCAGCTTACGGGGGACAGTTTGGGGCGGAGAGACCCAGTACTTC. It yields the protein CASSLRGTVWGGETQYF.

CDR3 residues: CASSESGGVQPQHF. Here the CDR3 DNA reads TGTGCCAGCAGTGAATCAGGGGGCGTGCAGCCCCAGCATTTT. V usage is TRBV2 and J usage is TRBJ1-5; 8 bases agree with TRBD1. CDR3 length: 14 residues. J was trimmed by 7 bases and V by 2 bases; bases with no gene match: 4. The germline V gene encodes CDR1 SNHLY and CDR2 FYNNEI.

CDR3 bases: TGTGCCAGCAGTGTCCAGGCAACGATTACTAGCGGGGGGATAAACATTCAGTACTTC. Its protein product is CASSVQATITSGGINIQYF. V usage is TRBV6-1 and J usage is TRBJ2-4; 12 bases are a match to TRBD2. Per the germline V gene, CDR1 is MNHNS and CDR2 is SASEGT. The CDR3 length is 19 residues. V trimming: 4 bases; J trimming: 6 bases; junction bases outside the gene matches: 16.

The gene calls are TRBV15 and TRBJ2-7; the D gene is possibly TRBD2 (7 bases). Trimming shortened V by 4 bases and J by 9 bases, and 25 bases separated the two germline ends. Germline lookup yields CDR1 LNHNV and CDR2 YYDKDF (reference sequence). CDR3 length equals 16 residues. The CDR3: CATSTEGGGGSRVQYF. CDR3 nucleotide sequence: TGTGCCACCAGCACCGAGGGGGGGGGCGGAAGTAGAGTGCAGTACTTC.

The chain is built from TRBV7-2 and TRBJ1-4; the match to TRBD1 covers 9 bases. CDR1 SGHTA and CDR2 FQGNSA come from the germline V gene. This CDR3 is 16 amino acids long. The ends lost 5 bases at V and 2 bases at J; junction bases unmatched: 6. This chain's CDR3 is CASSPGQGITNEKLFF. Written as DNA, the CDR3 is TGTGCCAGCAGCCCGGGACAGGGTATCACTAATGAAAAACTGTTTTTT.

The table lists this clone with a count of one. The rearrangement links TRBV7-2 to TRBJ2-5; unclear D gene. In germline, CDR1 is SGHTA, CDR2 FQGNSA. V was cut by 0 bases and J by 5 bases, with 10 bases left in between. CDR3 size: 14 residues. The CDR3 sequence is CASSLAVALETQYF. CDR3 DNA: TGTGCCAGCAGCTTAGCCGTCGCGCTGGAGACCCAGTACTTC.

This clone was counted a few times. The V call is TRBV5-1, the J call TRBJ2-7; TRBD1 matches 8 bases. This CDR3 region has 15 residues. V was clipped by 0 bases and J by 3 bases; unmatched bases: 5. Germline V gene lookup returns CDR1 SGHRS and CDR2 YFSETQ. The CDR3 DNA reads as TGCGCCAGCAGCTTGGCCTTAGGGACAGGCTACGAGCAGTACTTC. This gives the protein CASSLALGTGYEQYF.

The chain links TRBV6-5 to TRBJ1-1; D gene uncertain. The germline gives CDR1 MNHEY, CDR2 SVGAGI. The CDR3 length is 13 residues. V was clipped by 6 bases and J by 1 base, with 9 bases between them. Here the CDR3 DNA reads TGTGCCAGCAGGACTAGAGAGAACACTGAAGCTTTCTTT. It specifies CASRTRENTEAFF.